This T cell receptor (beta chain) was sequenced in a study of OX40 agonist ivuxolimab in advanced cancers. Study-level information: The mean age was roughly 60 years, ranging from about 20 to 79, with under 90% of participants male.

Sequencing was performed with immunoSEQ multiplex PCR; in TCRdb, only in-frame clones are kept and a portion is missing. This table has just over 20,000 clones, 85% to 90% appearing once. The CDR3 contains 14 residues. Per the germline V gene, CDR1 is SEHNR and CDR2 is FQNEAQ (reference sequence). Trimming took 5 bases from V and 2 from J, leaving 10 bases between them. This clone appeared a few times. The sample consisted of CD4+ or CD8+ T cells sorted from blood, taken in a trial of the OX40 agonist ivuxolimab. The chain is built from TRBV7-9 and TRBJ1-5, with a possible D match to TRBD1 (5 bases). This TCR came from an adult with an advanced solid tumor such as melanoma, head and neck, liver or kidney cancer. In DNA form, the CDR3 reads TGTGCCAGCAGCAGGGGACTTGGCAATCAGCCCCAGCATTTT. Protein sequence: CASSRGLGNQPQHF.